These 10 T cell receptor beta chains came from one sample sequenced in a study of blood T cell repertoires in COVID-19. Only in-frame clones appear in the TCRdb table, and some are missing; sequencing was by immunoSEQ multiplex PCR. In the table there are 150,000 to 200,000 clones, approximately 84% of which are singletons. The sequenced sample consisted of peripheral blood. These receptors were taken from a woman older than 75 with acute or convalescent COVID-19.

This clone showed up just a few times. V is TRBV27 and J is TRBJ2-1; TRBD2 agrees at 7 bases. V lost 3 bases and J lost 5; bases outside the gene matches: 13. The CDR3 consists of 17 residues. Germline V gives CDR1 MNHEY, CDR2 SMNVEV (reference sequence). Here the CDR3 DNA reads TGTGCCAGCAGTTTCCTTACTAGCGCCCGGTTGAACAATGAGCAGTTCTTC. Translating it yields CASSFLTSARLNNEQFF.

The chain links TRBV29-1 to TRBJ2-2; D remains unclear. The germline V gene has CDR1 SQVTM and CDR2 ANQGSEA. V was cut by 4 bases and J by 2 bases, with 8 bases left in between. The CDR3 spans 13 residues. CDR3 amino acids: CSVAAVNTGELFF. CDR3 coding DNA: TGCAGCGTTGCCGCGGTAAACACCGGGGAGCTGTTTTTT.

The rearrangement uses TRBV2 and TRBJ1-4, with TRBD1 identical over 8 bases. CDR3 length equals 12 residues. The germline V gene encodes CDR1 SNHLY and CDR2 FYNNEI. V gave up 6 bases and J gave up 11 bases; unmatched junction bases: 5. The CDR3 spells CASRGTGGKLFF. The CDR3 region has the DNA TGTGCCAGCAGAGGCACAGGGGGGAAACTGTTTTTT.

The V gene is TRBV19, the J gene TRBJ1-3, with 7 bases aligning to TRBD1. The CDR3 totals 15 residues. Germline V gene lookup returns CDR1 LNHDA and CDR2 SQIVND (reference sequence). The V gene end was trimmed by 6 bases and the J gene end by 0 bases; junction bases not matched to a gene: 5. The CDR3 region is CASSPGGFSGNTIYF. The DNA for the CDR3 is TGTGCCAGTAGCCCAGGGGGTTTCTCTGGAAACACCATATATTTT.

The chain links TRBV9 to TRBJ2-3, with D perhaps matching TRBD1 (6 bases). Germline CDR1 is SGDLS and CDR2 is YYNGEE. V shed 6 bases and J shed 2 bases, with 16 bases lying between them. The CDR3 has 15 residues. CDR3 amino acids: CASTQGNWPTDTQYF. The CDR3 nucleotides read TGTGCCAGCACCCAGGGGAACTGGCCCACAGATACGCAGTATTTT.

J is TRBJ1-2 and V is TRBV5-1; TRBD1 is a possible D gene (5 bases). The CDR3 has 14 residues. V dropped 0 bases and J dropped 4 bases, with 10 bases sitting between them. Germline-derived CDR1 and CDR2 are SGHRS and YFSETQ. CDR3 coding DNA: TGCGCCAGCAGCTTGGCGGGGGGGTCCTATGGCTACACCTTC. Its translation: CASSLAGGSYGYTF.

The gene calls are TRBV18 and TRBJ2-3; 9 bases fit TRBD1. This CDR3 spans 16 amino acids. The trim removed 3 bases at V and 6 bases at J, leaving 10 bases unmatched. Per germline, CDR1 KGHSH and CDR2 LQKENI. CDR3 loop: CASSPPGQGRSDTQYF. CDR3 DNA sequence: TGTGCCAGCTCACCGCCGGGACAGGGAAGGTCTGATACGCAGTATTTT. The whole variable domain, remainder taken from reference TRBV18 and TRBJ2-3, is NAGVMQNPRHLVRRRGQEARLRCSPMKGHSHVYWYRQLPEEGLKFMVYLQKENIIDESGMPKERFSAEFPKEGPSILRIQQVVRGDSAAYFCASSPPGQGRSDTQYFGPGTRLTVL.

This clone came up a few times. The same CDR3 can be traced to other DNA sequences in this sample. The chain couples TRBV28 to TRBJ2-7; no definite D call. Trimming took off 6 bases at V and 0 bases at J, with 3 bases between the two ends. The CDR3 extends over 11 amino acids. The germline gives CDR1 MDHEN, CDR2 SYDVKM. CDR3 nucleotides: TGTGCCAGCAGCATCTCCTACGAGCAGTACTTC. Translation gives CASSISYEQYF.

This sequence joins TRBV5-1 and TRBJ2-7; D might be TRBD1 (6 bases). Trimming cost V 4 bases and J 6 bases, with 17 bases left between them. CDR3 length equals 14 residues. Germline assignment: CDR1 SGHRS and CDR2 YFSETQ. CDR3 loop: CASSVYPQGSEQYF. DNA of the CDR3: TGCGCCAGCAGCGTATACCCACAGGGTTCCGAGCAGTACTTC.

The chain carries TRBV19 and TRBJ1-1, with D uncertain. The CDR3 length is 10 residues. Germline CDR1 is LNHDA and CDR2 is SQIVND (reference sequence). Trimming cost V 8 bases and J 11 bases, with 12 bases left between them. The chain's CDR3 is CASGVREAFF. CDR3 DNA: TGTGCCAGTGGGGTCCGGGAGGCTTTCTTT.